The 6 T cell receptor beta chains below all came from one sample that was sequenced in a study of T cell repertoires in cytomegalovirus infection. TCRdb analysed the reads with MiXCR anew, one entry per CDR3 protein. This sample has roughly 200,000 distinct CDR3 sequences; roughly a sixth occur once, and the top ten carry roughly 24%. Sequencing input: CD8+ T cells from PBMCs. Receptors were obtained from a human donor in good health (CMV status not recorded). Some clones in this sample may be carry-over from other donors' samples.

The chain has TRBV20-1 and TRBJ1-1; 10 nucleotides line up with TRBD1. The J segment lost 4 bases and the V segment lost 0 bases, leaving 5 bases of the junction unmatched. From germline, CDR1 is DFQATT and CDR2 SNEGSKA (reference sequence). The CDR3 sequence is 15 residues long. As DNA, the CDR3 is TGCAGTGCTAGAGACCATAGGACAGGGGGCACTGAAGCTTTCTTT. Its translation is CSARDHRTGGTEAFF.

This rearrangement joins TRBV7-9 to TRBJ1-5; D is possibly TRBD1 (6 bases). Trimming took 2 bases from V and 7 from J, leaving 12 bases between them. Germline V gives CDR1 SEHNR, CDR2 FQNEAQ (reference sequence). The CDR3 sequence is 14 residues long. The CDR3 here is CASSLPGGGQPQHF. In DNA form, the CDR3 reads TGTGCCAGCAGCTTACCGGGGGGCGGACAGCCCCAGCATTTT.

The chain has TRBV6-6 and TRBJ2-2; 14 bases match TRBD2. The CDR3 sequence is 18 residues long. Looked up from germline, CDR1 is MNHNY and CDR2 is SVGAGI (reference sequence). The J segment lost 1 base and the V segment lost 3 bases, leaving 4 bases of the junction unmatched. The CDR3 DNA reads TGTGCCAGCAGTTATCAGGGACTAGCGGGGGTGAACACCGGGGAGCTGTTTTTT. Protein product: CASSYQGLAGVNTGELFF.

In its sample, this clonotype was seen a few times. The chain is built from TRBV6-1 and TRBJ1-1; no clear D gene. Trimming removed 3 bases at V and 11 bases at J, with 16 bases between. Germline CDR1 is MNHNS and CDR2 is SASEGT. This CDR3 region has 13 residues. The CDR3 spells CASSEVRMGKAFF. In nucleotides, the CDR3 is TGTGCCAGCAGTGAGGTACGAATGGGCAAGGCTTTCTTT.

This clonotype showed up just a few times. V usage is TRBV12-3 or TRBV12-4 and J usage is TRBJ2-7, with 7 bases identical to TRBD1. Trimming removed 5 bases from V and 2 bases from J; junction bases left unmatched: 6. The CDR3 contains 14 residues. In DNA, the CDR3 is TGTGCCAGCAGTGGCTCCGGGACAGCCTACGAGCAGTACTTC. Translation gives CASSGSGTAYEQYF.

This clonotype was picked up a small number of times. The gene calls are TRBV6-1 and TRBJ2-2, with 11 bases aligning to TRBD2. The trim removed 10 bases at V and 5 bases at J, leaving 18 bases unmatched. CDR3 size: 18 residues. Germline V gene lookup returns CDR1 MNHNS and CDR2 SASEGT. The CDR3 region has the DNA TGTGCCACCCTCGCCCGATTAGCGGGGGGGGCCAGGACCGGGGAGCTGTTTTTT. Amino acids: CATLARLAGGARTGELFF.